These 20 T cell receptor beta chains came from one sample sequenced in a study of T cell repertoires in cytomegalovirus infection. TCRdb re-derived calls from the reads in MiXCR, one entry per CDR3 protein. Here the sample spans about 150,000 distinct CDR3 sequences, approximately 30% being singletons. The antigens these receptors bind are not known. Source: CD8+ T cells from cultured PBMCs, taken from culture after CMV antigen stimulation. Receptor source: a human donor in good health (CMV status not recorded). Some clones in this sample may be carry-over from other donors' samples.

With regard to this clonotype: A read error may account for a junction end that differs from germline. The chain has TRBV7-2 and TRBJ2-2; D is unclear. Germline V gene lookup returns CDR1 SGHTA and CDR2 FQGNSA. The CDR3 loop spans 12 amino acids. The CDR3 DNA reads as TGTGCCGGCAGCCCTGGGATCGGGGAGCTGTTTTTT. This gives the protein CAGSPGIGELFF.

There are many counts of this clonotype. This chain links TRBV9 with TRBJ1-5; D unclear. This CDR3 region has 17 residues. The V end lost 3 bases, the J end lost 2 bases, and 18 bases lay between the germline ends. CDR1 and CDR2 from the germline V gene are SGDLS and YYNGEE. The CDR3 DNA sequence: TGTGCCAGCAGCGAAGGTCCCTGGGAGTTCGGCAATCAGCCCCAGCATTTT. Translating gives CASSEGPWEFGNQPQHF.

The V call is TRBV29-1, the J call TRBJ1-1, with 7 bases lining up with TRBD1. Per the germline V gene, CDR1 is SQVTM and CDR2 is ANQGSEA. The CDR3 totals 12 residues. Trimming removed 2 bases from V and 4 bases from J; junction bases left unmatched: 1. The CDR3 DNA reads as TGCAGCGTTGAATCAGGGGGCACTGAAGCTTTCTTT. As protein: CSVESGGTEAFF.

In nucleotides, the CDR3 is TGTGCCAGCCGCCTAGGCGGGGGCAACACAGATACGCAGTATTTT. Its translation is CASRLGGGNTDTQYF. The chain has TRBV5-3 and TRBJ2-3; D may be TRBD2 (7 bases). TRBV5-3 is labeled an ORF, and its function is uncertain. This CDR3 has 15 amino acids. Trimming removed 8 bases at V and 2 bases at J, with 18 bases between.

V usage is TRBV13 and J usage is TRBJ1-5, with D perhaps matching TRBD1 (5 bases). V dropped 0 bases and J dropped 2 bases, with 5 bases sitting between them. This CDR3 has 14 residues. The germline V gene encodes CDR1 PRHDT and CDR2 FYEKMQ (reference sequence). CDR3 bases: TGTGCCAGCAGCTTAGGCAGGGGCAATCAGCCCCAGCATTTT. Translating gives CASSLGRGNQPQHF. The full variable domain, in which reference TRBV13 and TRBJ1-5 provide the parts outside the CDR3, is AAGVIQSPRHLIKEKRETATLKCYPIPRHDTVYWYQQGPGQDPQFLISFYEKMQSDKGSIPDRFSAQQFSDYHSELNMSSLELGDSALYFCASSLGRGNQPQHFGDGTRLSIL.

This clonotype appeared a single time. V gene TRBV3-1 combines with J gene TRBJ2-7; tentatively, D is TRBD1 (6 bases). The CDR3 is 15 residues long. V was cut by 5 bases and J by 1 base, with 15 bases left in between. Germline CDR1 is LGHDT and CDR2 is YNNKEL (reference sequence). The CDR3, as DNA: TGTGCCAGCAGCGGATCTTCGACAGGATCCTACGAGCAGTACTTC. Translation: CASSGSSTGSYEQYF.

This clonotype was detected ten times or more. The V and J genes are TRBV2 and TRBJ1-5, with unresolved D. The CDR3 covers 14 residues. V lost 2 bases, J lost 0 bases, and 5 bases lay in between. Looked up from germline, CDR1 is SNHLY and CDR2 is FYNNEI. For the CDR3, the DNA is TGTGCCAGCAGTGAACATAGTAGCAATCAGCCCCAGCATTTT. Its protein product is CASSEHSSNQPQHF. Based on the CDR3 plus reference TRBV2 and TRBJ1-5, the full variable domain is EPEVTQTPSHQVTQMGQEVILRCVPISNHLYFYWYRQILGQKVEFLVSFYNNEISEKSEIFDDQFSVERPDGSNFTLKIRSTKLEDSAMYFCASSEHSSNQPQHFGDGTRLSIL.

About this clonotype itself: It may be a read error: a sequence one base away is much more abundant. The chain has TRBV7-6 and TRBJ2-2; D remains ambiguous. The germline V gene has CDR1 SGHVS and CDR2 FNYEAQ. There are 13 residues in the CDR3. V lost 1 base and J 6 bases, leaving 6 bases between the germline ends. DNA for the CDR3: TGTGCCAGCAGCTTAGTCAGTGCCGGGGAGCTGTTTTTT. It specifies CASSLVSAGELFF.

This clonotype has only a few counts. J is TRBJ2-1 and V is TRBV7-6; D gene ambiguous. Trimming removed 1 base at V and 10 bases at J, with 8 bases between. Germline V gene sequence: CDR1 SGHVS, CDR2 FNYEAQ. The CDR3 is 12 amino acids. The CDR3 protein is CASSLETVEQFF. The CDR3 DNA sequence: TGTGCCAGCAGCTTAGAGACGGTAGAGCAGTTCTTC. The entire variable domain, with the rest obtained from reference TRBV7-6 and TRBJ2-1, is as follows: GAGVSQSPRYKVTKRGQDVALRCDPISGHVSLYWYRQALGQGPEFLTYFNYEAQQDKSGLPNDRFSAERPEGSISTLTIQRTEQRDSAMYRCASSLETVEQFFGPGTRLTVL.

The chain couples TRBV9 to TRBJ2-7, with D tentatively TRBD1 or TRBD2 (5 bases each). Trimming cost V 4 bases and J 6 bases, with 20 bases left between them. This CDR3 spans 15 amino acids. Germline V gene data show CDR1 as SGDLS and CDR2 as YYNGEE. CDR3 nucleotides: TGTGCCAGCAGCCCATCAAGTGGGCAGGGAGTCGAGCAGTACTTC. Protein: CASSPSSGQGVEQYF.

The chain couples TRBV14 to TRBJ2-1; D call uncertain. The germline V gene encodes CDR1 SGHDN and CDR2 FVKESK. V shed 2 bases and J shed 8 bases, with 10 bases lying between them. This CDR3 region has 13 residues. CDR3 bases: TGTGCCAGCAGCCAATACCCTCCGGATGAGCAGTTCTTC. It codes for CASSQYPPDEQFF.

The chain links TRBV10-3 to TRBJ1-1; no firm D call. This CDR3 is 13 amino acids long. Germline CDR1 ENHRY, CDR2 SYGVKD. V lost 2 bases and J lost 1, with 5 bases in between. The DNA of the CDR3 is TGTGCCATCAGTGAGACAGAGAACACTGAAGCTTTCTTT. It specifies CAISETENTEAFF.

V gene TRBV2 combines with J gene TRBJ1-2; D is perhaps TRBD1 (5 bases). This CDR3 is built from 14 residues. Germline lookup yields CDR1 SNHLY and CDR2 FYNNEI. V lost 6 bases, J lost 7 bases, and 18 bases lay in between. The CDR3 nucleotides are TGTGCCAGCAGACGACCGGGACGACTACTTGGCTACACCTTC. The encoded protein is CASRRPGRLLGYTF.

This clonotype was seen more than once but under ten times. The chain's CDR3 is CASSRDRDYEQYF. DNA for the CDR3: TGTGCCAGCAGTCGGGACAGAGACTACGAGCAGTACTTC. The V and J genes are TRBV12-3 or TRBV12-4 and TRBJ2-7; 7 nucleotides match TRBD1. The CDR3 length is 13 residues. V gave up 5 bases and J gave up 3 bases; unmatched junction bases: 4.

This clonotype has just a few counts. The DNA for the CDR3 is TGTGCCCTTAGGGGGAATAGGGACGGAGTATCCTACAATGAGCAGTTCTTC. Translated, it gives CALRGNRDGVSYNEQFF. This chain joins TRBV7-9 and TRBJ2-1, with D tentatively TRBD1 (6 bases). The CDR3 runs to 17 residues. The germline V and J ends were trimmed by 11 bases and 1 base, with 24 bases remaining between them. Germline assignment: CDR1 SEHNR and CDR2 FQNEAQ (reference sequence).

The chain is built from TRBV2 and TRBJ1-1, with D uncertain. V lost 7 bases and J lost 1, with 16 bases in between. The length of the CDR3 is 15 residues. CDR1 and CDR2 (germline): SNHLY, FYNNEI. The CDR3 DNA reads TGTGCCAGCACCGAAGGTATGAGGAGGAACACTGAAGCTTTCTTT. This codes for CASTEGMRRNTEAFF.

This clonotype was detected a few times. V is TRBV30 and J is TRBJ2-1, with TRBD2 identical over 8 bases. V lost 1 base to trimming and J lost 5 bases; unmatched junction nucleotides: 7. CDR1 GTSNPN and CDR2 SVGIG come from the germline V gene (reference sequence). The CDR3 extends over 15 amino acids. CDR3 sequence (DNA): TGTGCCTGGAGTGAAGAAGCGGGGGAAAACAATGAGCAGTTCTTC. It codes for CAWSEEAGENNEQFF.

This clonotype was seen repeatedly, ten times or more. This chain connects TRBV19 to TRBJ2-7; 9 bases align to TRBD1. The V and J ends lost 5 bases and 3 bases, in that order; junction bases with no gene match: 5. The CDR3 runs 14 residues. Germline values: CDR1 LNHDA, CDR2 SQIVND (reference sequence). CDR3 residues: CASSGRDRDYEQYF. The CDR3 nucleotides are TGTGCCAGTAGTGGTCGGGACAGGGACTACGAGCAGTACTTC. Based on the CDR3 plus reference TRBV19 and TRBJ2-7, the full variable domain is DGGITQSPKYLFRKEGQNVTLSCEQNLNHDAMYWYRQDPGQGLRLIYYSQIVNDFQKGDIAEGYSVSREKKESFPLTVTSAQKNPTAFYLCASSGRDRDYEQYFGPGTRLTVT.

The gene calls are TRBV27 and TRBJ1-1; D not resolved. CDR1 MNHEY and CDR2 SMNVEV come from the germline V gene (reference sequence). The CDR3 runs 13 residues. Trimming took off 5 bases at V and 0 bases at J, with 7 bases between the two ends. The CDR3 loop reads CASSRHLNTEAFF. CDR3 DNA: TGTGCCAGCAGTCGTCATCTGAACACTGAAGCTTTCTTT.

This chain connects TRBV5-8 to TRBJ1-2; maybe TRBD1 (6 bases). This CDR3 is built from 13 residues. Germline CDR1 reads SGHTS; CDR2 reads YDEGEE. V gave up 3 bases and J gave up 7 bases, with 13 bases separating them. The CDR3 here is CASSSSGVRGYTF. As DNA, the CDR3 is TGTGCCAGCAGCTCTTCAGGGGTCCGTGGCTACACCTTC.